This T cell receptor (beta chain) was documented in a study of radiation and T cells in renal cell carcinoma. Study background: Nephrectomy followed 15 Gy stereotactic body radiation by 4 weeks.

Time point: baseline pretreatment blood. Sample treatment: 15 Gy SBRT to primary tumor, nephrectomy 4 weeks later. After SBRT, blood was collected at 2 and 4 weeks, plus baseline. The CDR3 is 16 residues long. Trimming took off 4 bases at V and 5 bases at J, with 21 bases between the two ends. From germline, CDR1 is SGHRS and CDR2 YFSETQ. Profiling relied on immunoSEQ multiplex PCR, and the TCRdb table lists in-frame clones only, not all of them. The sample shows 130,000 or so clones, less than 90% of them seen only once. The study, taken as a whole, reports: Top tumor clonotypes rose in blood 2 weeks post-radiation, then contracted. Without pretreatment biopsies, baseline tumor clonotype presence was undetermined.

About this clone itself: What it binds is unknown.

This clonotype was sampled from a woman between 45 and 60 years old with renal cell carcinoma. Specimen: blood, collected from a patient whose treatment included radiotherapy and nephrectomy. The chain combines TRBV5-1 with TRBJ2-5, with D possibly TRBD1 on 6 matching bases. CDR3 sequence (DNA): TGCGCCAGCAGCCGACGTACAGGGATTGTTTGGGAGACCCAGTACTTC. It translates to CASSRRTGIVWETQYF.